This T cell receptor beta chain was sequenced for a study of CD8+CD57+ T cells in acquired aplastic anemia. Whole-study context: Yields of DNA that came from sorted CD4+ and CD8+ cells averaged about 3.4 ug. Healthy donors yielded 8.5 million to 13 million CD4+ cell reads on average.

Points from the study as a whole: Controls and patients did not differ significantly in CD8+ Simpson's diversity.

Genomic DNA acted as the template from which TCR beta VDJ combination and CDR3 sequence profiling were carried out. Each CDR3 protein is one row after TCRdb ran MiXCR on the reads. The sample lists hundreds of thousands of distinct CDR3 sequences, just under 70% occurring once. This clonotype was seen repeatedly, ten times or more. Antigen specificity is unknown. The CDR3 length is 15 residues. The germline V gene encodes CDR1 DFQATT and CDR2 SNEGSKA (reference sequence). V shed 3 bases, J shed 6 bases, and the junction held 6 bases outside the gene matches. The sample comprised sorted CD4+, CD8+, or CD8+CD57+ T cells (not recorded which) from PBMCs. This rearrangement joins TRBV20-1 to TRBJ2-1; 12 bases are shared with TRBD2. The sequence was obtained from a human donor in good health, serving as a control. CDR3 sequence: CSARETSGGFNEQFF. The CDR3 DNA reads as TGCAGTGCTAGGGAAACTAGCGGGGGGTTCAATGAGCAGTTCTTC.